Presented here are 20 T cell receptor beta chains from one specimen sequenced in a study of shared clonotypes between healthy human individuals (dated by TCRdb to the early 2020s). Libraries were built with the immunoSEQ multiplex PCR assay. The source is immuneACCESS, and TCRdb retained only in-frame sequences with V and J called. Part of the clones is not carried over; for the studies checked, unresolved V genes explain less than half of this, and the remainder is unexplained. A total of approximately 500,000 clones appear in this sample, around 96% of them only once. The ten top clones hold 0.055% to 0.075% of the sample. Sequencing input: naive CD4+ T cells sorted from blood. Explained via the paper, the cell subset or site label denotes: CD45RA+ positively selected. The receptors shown here come from a woman in her 30s in good health.

This chain links TRBV6-5 with TRBJ2-6; D ambiguous. Trimming pared 4 bases from V and 2 bases from J, leaving 9 bases between. Per the germline V gene, CDR1 is MNHEY and CDR2 is SVGAGI. The CDR3 totals 15 residues. The CDR3 nucleotides are TGTGCCAGCAGTTCTACACGGCCTGGGGCCAACGTCCTGACTTTC. It codes for CASSSTRPGANVLTF.

In nucleotides, the CDR3 is TGTGCCAGCTCACTAACACGGAATAGCAATCAGCCCCAGCATTTT. Protein product: CASSLTRNSNQPQHF. The J gene is TRBJ1-5, the V gene TRBV18; D remains unclear. CDR1 and CDR2 (germline): KGHSH, LQKENI. This CDR3 has 15 amino acids. V dropped 4 bases and J dropped 0 bases, with 10 bases sitting between them. Drawing the rest from reference TRBV18 and TRBJ1-5, the complete variable domain is NAGVMQNPRHLVRRRGQEARLRCSPMKGHSHVYWYRQLPEEGLKFMVYLQKENIIDESGMPKERFSAEFPKEGPSILRIQQVVRGDSAAYFCASSLTRNSNQPQHFGDGTRLSIL.

The J gene is TRBJ2-3, the V gene TRBV6-1; D not resolved. This CDR3 has 12 residues. The V gene's germline CDR1 is MNHNS and CDR2 SASEGT. The ends were cut back, 3 bases at V and 2 bases at J, with 3 bases in the middle. In DNA, the CDR3 is TGTGCCAGCAGTGATTACACAGATACGCAGTATTTT. This translates into CASSDYTDTQYF.

The J gene is TRBJ2-5, the V gene TRBV7-9; no clear D. The closer fit of TRBJ2-7 to the DNA end suggests the J call may be wrong. Germline CDR1 and CDR2: SEHNR and FQNEAQ (reference sequence). There are 13 residues in the CDR3. The CDR3 here is CASSFALNDEQYF. CDR3 nucleotide sequence: TGTGCCAGCAGCTTCGCCCTCAACGACGAGCAGTACTTC.

A single count supports this clone. This chain connects TRBV28 to TRBJ2-5; D is ambiguous. Germline loops: CDR1 MDHEN, CDR2 SYDVKM. CDR3 length: 13 amino acids. The V end was cut by 6 bases, the J end by 7 bases, with 15 bases between. In DNA, the CDR3 is TGTGCCAGCAGCCCCAACGGCGACGGGACCCAGTACTTC. Its protein product is CASSPNGDGTQYF.

This chain links TRBV7-8 with TRBJ2-4, with D possibly matching TRBD1 (5 bases). Per germline, CDR1 SGHVS and CDR2 FQNEAQ. CDR3 size: 13 residues. Trimming removed 5 bases from V and 6 bases from J, with 11 bases in between. The CDR3, as DNA: TGTGCCAGCAGCCTAGTCGACAGAAACATTCAGTACTTC. Amino acids: CASSLVDRNIQYF.

The gene calls are TRBV28 and TRBJ1-2; D ambiguous. Germline assignment: CDR1 MDHEN and CDR2 SYDVKM. There are 12 residues in the CDR3. V gave up 6 bases and J gave up 6 bases, with 11 bases separating them. CDR3 sequence (DNA): TGTGCCAGCAGGCGGCTGGGGAATGGCTACACCTTC. It translates to CASRRLGNGYTF.

This clone occurred a few times. The chain links TRBV2 to TRBJ1-5; 7 nucleotides align to TRBD1. Germline V gives CDR1 SNHLY, CDR2 FYNNEI. The CDR3 is 15 amino acids. V shed 5 bases, J shed 1 base, and the junction held 5 bases outside the gene matches. CDR3 amino acids: CASSTGTASNQPQHF. CDR3 nucleotide sequence: TGTGCCAGCAGTACCGGGACAGCGAGCAATCAGCCCCAGCATTTT.

This chain connects TRBV28 to TRBJ1-5; a possible D gene is TRBD1 (5 bases). V was trimmed by 4 bases and J by 0 bases, leaving 16 bases between them. The CDR3 runs 17 residues. Germline values: CDR1 MDHEN, CDR2 SYDVKM. For the CDR3, the DNA is TGTGCCAGCAGTTCTCCGGCGGGAGGACATAGCAATCAGCCCCAGCATTTT. Its protein product is CASSSPAGGHSNQPQHF.

V usage is TRBV6-4 and J usage is TRBJ2-7, with TRBD2 matching 15 bases. The V gene end was trimmed by 6 bases and the J gene end by 7 bases; junction bases not matched to a gene: 4. CDR3 length: 14 amino acids. Germline loops: CDR1 MRHNA, CDR2 SNTAGT. Here the CDR3 reads CASRRTSGRGEQYF. In nucleotides, the CDR3 is TGTGCCAGCAGGAGGACTAGCGGGAGGGGAGAGCAGTACTTC.

The chain is built from TRBV28 and TRBJ2-7; 7 bases fit TRBD1. Germline CDR1 and CDR2: MDHEN and SYDVKM. J gave up 2 bases and V 6 bases, and 4 bases lay outside the gene matches. The CDR3 loop spans 13 amino acids. In nucleotides, the CDR3 is TGTGCCAGCAGGAGGGACAGTCCCTACGAGCAGTACTTC. This encodes CASRRDSPYEQYF.

The rearrangement uses TRBV9 and TRBJ1-6, with D unresolved. This CDR3 is 15 amino acids long. V was clipped by 0 bases and J by 5 bases, with 9 bases between them. The V gene's germline CDR1 is SGDLS and CDR2 YYNGEE. CDR3 protein: CASSVGTIDNSPLHF. Written as DNA, the CDR3 is TGTGCCAGCAGCGTAGGGACGATTGATAATTCACCCCTCCACTTT.

This clone was found once. The chain joins TRBV28 to TRBJ1-1, with 9 bases identical to TRBD1. The V gene end was trimmed by 5 bases and the J gene end by 4 bases; junction bases not matched to a gene: 8. The germline gives CDR1 MDHEN, CDR2 SYDVKM. The CDR3 sequence is 15 residues long. In nucleotides, the CDR3 is TGTGCCAGCAGTACCTGGACAGGGGTGAGCACTGAAGCTTTCTTT. Encoded protein: CASSTWTGVSTEAFF.

V usage is TRBV10-1 and J usage is TRBJ2-7; D gene unclear. This CDR3 has 13 amino acids. Trimming cost V 0 bases and J 4 bases, with 7 bases left between them. CDR1 and CDR2 from the germline V gene are WNHNN and SYGVQD (reference sequence). Written as DNA, the CDR3 is TGCGCCAGCAGTGAGTCAAGGGTGTACGAGCAGTACTTC. This sequence encodes CASSESRVYEQYF.

This rearrangement joins TRBV6-6 to TRBJ2-5; D perhaps matches TRBD2 (6 bases). Germline V gene lookup returns CDR1 MNHNY and CDR2 SVGAGI (reference sequence). The V end lost 6 bases, the J end lost 2 bases, and 10 bases lay between the germline ends. This CDR3 is 13 amino acids long. The CDR3, as DNA: TGTGCCAGCAGATTAGCGGTTCAAGAGACCCAGTACTTC. It translates to CASRLAVQETQYF.

V gene TRBV28 combines with J gene TRBJ1-2, with 11 nucleotides matching TRBD1. CDR3 length: 15 residues. V lost 5 bases and J lost 7; bases outside the gene matches: 9. Germline CDR1 reads MDHEN; CDR2 reads SYDVKM. The CDR3 sequence is CASSMVDRGQGGYTF. CDR3 nucleotides: TGTGCCAGCAGTATGGTGGACAGGGGGCAGGGTGGCTACACCTTC.

V gene TRBV7-6 combines with J gene TRBJ2-7, with no clear D. Trimming shortened V by 1 base and J by 7 bases, and 14 bases separated the two germline ends. This CDR3 is 14 amino acids long. The V gene's germline CDR1 is SGHVS and CDR2 FNYEAQ. This CDR3 is CASSLEAGQGEQYF. The CDR3 DNA is TGTGCCAGCAGCTTAGAAGCTGGCCAAGGGGAGCAGTACTTC.

The CDR3 nucleotides are TGTGCCAGCAGCTTAGATAGACACGAGCAGTACTTC. It specifies CASSLDRHEQYF. V and J are TRBV11-3 and TRBJ2-7, with D uncertain. The V gene lost 0 bases and the J gene lost 5 bases, with 5 bases spanning the gap. The CDR3 is 12 residues long. From germline, CDR1 is SGHNT and CDR2 YENEEA.

The chain couples TRBV27 to TRBJ1-5, with D uncertain. V was cut by 6 bases and J by 2 bases, with 5 bases left in between. Germline CDR1 MNHEY, CDR2 SMNVEV (reference sequence). The CDR3 totals 12 residues. The CDR3 sequence is CASRVGNQPQHF. CDR3 bases: TGTGCCAGCAGAGTAGGCAATCAGCCCCAGCATTTT.

This chain connects TRBV6-5 to TRBJ2-5, with a weak D call TRBD2 (5 bases). V gave up 2 bases and J gave up 11 bases, with 18 bases separating them. Germline values: CDR1 MNHEY, CDR2 SVGAGI. The CDR3 length is 14 residues. The CDR3 is CASSYSTVGLEQYF. For the CDR3, the DNA is TGTGCCAGCAGTTACAGTACCGTCGGACTTGAGCAGTACTTC.